This passage covers 17 T cell receptor beta chains from one sample sequenced in a study of persistence of HIV-infected CD4 T cells. These receptors' antigens are unknown. The stimulus was an HIV-1 Gag 15-mer peptide pool, roughly 1 ug/peptide/mL. CD40L-negative CD69-negative CD45RO-high memory CD4+ T cells were sorted as populations depleted of antigen-responding cells. The libraries were made with immunoSEQ version 4 in survey mode. The protocol was immunoSEQ multiplex PCR, while the TCRdb copy is restricted to in-frame clones and leaves out a portion. The table has around 60,000 clones, over 60% seen once. The sample here was CD4+ T cells sorted from PBMCs after 18-hour stimulation, taken from a patient who received antiretroviral therapy. Receptor source: an adult man with HIV who was CMV-seropositive.

The rearrangement links TRBV7-8 to TRBJ1-1; D may be TRBD1 (5 bases). V lost 0 bases, J lost 4 bases, and 6 bases lay in between. CDR1 and CDR2 from the germline V gene are SGHVS and FQNEAQ. The CDR3 totals 13 residues. The CDR3 coding sequence is TGTGCCAGCAGCTTAGCAGGGGTCACTGAAGCTTTCTTT. Its translation: CASSLAGVTEAFF.

Here the CDR3 DNA reads TGTGCCAGCAGCTTAGCGCGCGTTTACGAGCAGTACTTC. Translated, it gives CASSLARVYEQYF. The rearrangement links TRBV7-2 to TRBJ2-7; D gene uncertain. The germline V gene encodes CDR1 SGHTA and CDR2 FQGNSA. Trimming cost V 0 bases and J 4 bases, with 7 bases left between them. CDR3 size: 13 residues.

The chain recombines TRBV15 with TRBJ1-5, with D perhaps matching TRBD1 (5 bases). Germline lookup yields CDR1 LNHNV and CDR2 YYDKDF (reference sequence). The V end lost 3 bases, the J end lost 7 bases, and 10 bases lay between the germline ends. The CDR3 contains 13 residues. The CDR3, as DNA: TGTGCCACCAGCAGTCTCAGGGCCCAGCCCCAGCATTTT. Protein sequence: CATSSLRAQPQHF.

This rearrangement joins TRBV27 to TRBJ2-6; no clear D. This CDR3 spans 15 amino acids. The V end was cut by 6 bases, the J end by 0 bases, with 9 bases between. Germline CDR1 reads MNHEY; CDR2 reads SMNVEV (reference sequence). The CDR3 DNA reads TGTGCCAGCAGCCTCAGGTCCTCTGGGGCCAACGTCCTGACTTTC. It is translated as CASSLRSSGANVLTF.

The rearrangement links TRBV6-6 to TRBJ1-3; no clear D. Trimming shortened V by 6 bases and J by 6 bases, and 6 bases separated the two germline ends. This CDR3 region has 11 residues. Germline values: CDR1 MNHNY, CDR2 SVGAGI (reference sequence). For the CDR3, the DNA is TGTGCCAGCAGCCAGGAAAACACCATATATTTT. Encoded protein: CASSQENTIYF.

The V and J genes are TRBV12-3 or TRBV12-4 and TRBJ2-7, with 7 nucleotides matching TRBD1. CDR3 length equals 12 residues. V dropped 6 bases and J dropped 6; count of bases not matched to a gene: 5. The CDR3 loop is CASRTGVSEQYF. For the CDR3, the DNA is TGTGCCAGCAGAACAGGGGTAAGCGAGCAGTACTTC.

This clone has only one observation. J is TRBJ2-1 and V is TRBV5-1, with a weak D call TRBD2 (5 bases). Trimming pared 0 bases from V and 0 bases from J, leaving 10 bases between. In germline, CDR1 is SGHRS, CDR2 YFSETQ. The CDR3 length is 16 residues. CDR3 loop: CASSLGSRGSYNEQFF. The CDR3 coding sequence is TGCGCCAGCAGCTTGGGATCCCGGGGCTCCTACAATGAGCAGTTCTTC.

The V and J genes are TRBV7-8 and TRBJ2-3; TRBD2 aligns across 9 bases. The CDR3 totals 17 residues. The trim removed 1 base at V and 7 bases at J, leaving 12 bases unmatched. CDR1 and CDR2 from the germline V gene are SGHVS and FQNEAQ. DNA for the CDR3: TGTGCCAGCAGCTTAGTTTCTCAGCGGGGGGCTATAAATACGCAGTATTTT. Translated: CASSLVSQRGAINTQYF.

The chain employs TRBV28 and TRBJ2-7; 7 positions agree with TRBD1. Germline-derived CDR1 and CDR2 are MDHEN and SYDVKM. The CDR3 length is 13 residues. The V and J ends lost 10 bases and 3 bases, in that order; junction bases with no gene match: 9. CDR3 coding DNA: TGTGCCACCAGGGGGACAGCTATCTACGAGCAGTACTTC. This translates into CATRGTAIYEQYF.

This chain uses TRBV19 with TRBJ2-1, with 7 nucleotides matching TRBD1. CDR1 is LNHDA, CDR2 SQIVND, per germline (reference sequence). The junction had 11 bases not matched to a gene; V was cut back by 6 bases and J by 6 bases. This CDR3 is built from 15 residues. The CDR3 region is CASRTGTAKTNEQFF. The CDR3 nucleotides read TGTGCCAGTAGGACCGGGACAGCAAAGACCAATGAGCAGTTCTTC.

CDR3 nucleotide sequence: TGTGCCAGCAACGGGTTTAGTAACTATGGCTACACCTTC. This gives the protein CASNGFSNYGYTF. J is TRBJ1-2 and V is TRBV6-5, with no clear D. V lost 7 bases, J lost 1 base, and 10 bases lay in between. There are 13 residues in the CDR3. CDR1 and CDR2 from the germline V gene are MNHEY and SVGAGI.

The rearrangement joins TRBV28 to TRBJ1-1; no definite D call. The CDR3 spans 15 residues. CDR1 is MDHEN and CDR2 is SYDVKM in the germline V gene. Trimming removed 5 bases at V and 4 bases at J, with 17 bases between. The CDR3 region has the DNA TGTGCCAGCAGTCCGGTGACAAGCGAGGGCACTGAAGCTTTCTTT. Its translation is CASSPVTSEGTEAFF.

This chain joins TRBV28 and TRBJ1-2, with TRBD1 matching 9 bases. Unmatched junction bases numbered 7, after V lost 6 bases and J lost 5 bases. This CDR3 has 14 residues. Germline assignment: CDR1 MDHEN and CDR2 SYDVKM. This CDR3 is CASSPGTGRYGYTF. Here the CDR3 DNA reads TGTGCCAGCAGCCCCGGGACAGGGCGTTATGGCTACACCTTC.

This chain links TRBV20-1 with TRBJ1-1; D is unresolved. Looked up from germline, CDR1 is DFQATT and CDR2 is SNEGSKA (reference sequence). Trimming removed 0 bases at V and 6 bases at J, with 5 bases between. The CDR3 totals 11 residues. The CDR3, as DNA: TGCAGTGCTAGAGATGTCCCTGAAGCTTTCTTT. As protein: CSARDVPEAFF.

This clone was counted between two and nine times. Its ends do not fully match the called genes, so a read error is possible. This chain uses TRBV7-2 with TRBJ1-3; 7 bases fit TRBD1. CDR1 and CDR2 from the germline V gene are SGHTA and FQGNSA. CDR3 length equals 13 residues. The CDR3 is CASSYYGQATASF. CDR3 nucleotide sequence: TGTGCCAGCAGCTACTACGGACAGGCAACCGCCTCTTTT.

The J gene is TRBJ2-3, the V gene TRBV2; 13 bases agree with TRBD2. The J segment lost 2 bases and the V segment lost 5 bases, leaving 4 bases of the junction unmatched. In germline, CDR1 is SNHLY, CDR2 FYNNEI. The CDR3 is made up of 16 amino acids. This CDR3 reads CASSRTSGGLTDTQYF. The CDR3 DNA follows: TGTGCCAGCAGTCGGACTAGCGGGGGCCTCACAGATACGCAGTATTTT.

The sample holds a few counts of this clone. The chain carries TRBV7-2 and TRBJ2-7; possible D gene TRBD2, 5 bases. This CDR3 spans 14 amino acids. Germline values: CDR1 SGHTA, CDR2 FQGNSA. Trimming pared 6 bases from V and 6 bases from J, leaving 18 bases between. The DNA of the CDR3 is TGTGCCAGCAGTTTGGGCCCTTCTGCGGGCGAGCAGTACTTC. Amino acids: CASSLGPSAGEQYF.